Below, one TCR beta chain is given with its context. The junction differs from germline at one of its ends, possibly a read error. This specimen comes from a study of blood T cell repertoires in COVID-19. Produced via immunoSEQ multiplex PCR; TCRdb's table is partial and in-frame only. The sample lists roughly 150,000 clones, approximately 85% occurring once. The CDR3 runs 11 residues. The sequencing sample was made of peripheral blood. This chain connects TRBV12-3 or TRBV12-4 to TRBJ2-1; D might be TRBD1 (5 bases). The sequence was obtained from a man aged 50 to 60 with acute or convalescent COVID-19. CDR3 region: CASSLGRALIF. CDR3 bases: TGTGCCAGCAGTTTAGGCAGGGCCCTTATCTTC.